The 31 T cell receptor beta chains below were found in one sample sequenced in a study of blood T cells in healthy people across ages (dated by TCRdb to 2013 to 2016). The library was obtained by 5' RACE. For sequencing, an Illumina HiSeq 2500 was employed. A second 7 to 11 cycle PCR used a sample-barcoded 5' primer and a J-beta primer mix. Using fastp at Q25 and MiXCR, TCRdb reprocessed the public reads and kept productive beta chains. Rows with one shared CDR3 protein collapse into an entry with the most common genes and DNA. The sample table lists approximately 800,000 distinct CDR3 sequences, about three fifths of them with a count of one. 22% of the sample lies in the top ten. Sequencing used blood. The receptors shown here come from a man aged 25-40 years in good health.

CDR3 sequence (DNA): TGCAGTGCTACACGACTAGCGGCTGGCACAGATACGCAGTATTTT. Translating gives CSATRLAAGTDTQYF. This chain uses TRBV20-1 with TRBJ2-3; 9 nucleotides agree with TRBD2. CDR1 is DFQATT, CDR2 SNEGSKA, per germline (reference sequence). V lost 4 bases to trimming and J lost 1 base; unmatched junction nucleotides: 6. The CDR3 consists of 15 residues.

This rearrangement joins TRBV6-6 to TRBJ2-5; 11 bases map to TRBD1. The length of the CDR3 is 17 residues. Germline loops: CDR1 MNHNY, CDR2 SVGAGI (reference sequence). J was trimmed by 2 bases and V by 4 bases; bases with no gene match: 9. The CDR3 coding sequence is TGTGCCAGCAGTTCCCCGGGACAGGGGGTACCTCAAGAGACCCAGTACTTC. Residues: CASSSPGQGVPQETQYF.

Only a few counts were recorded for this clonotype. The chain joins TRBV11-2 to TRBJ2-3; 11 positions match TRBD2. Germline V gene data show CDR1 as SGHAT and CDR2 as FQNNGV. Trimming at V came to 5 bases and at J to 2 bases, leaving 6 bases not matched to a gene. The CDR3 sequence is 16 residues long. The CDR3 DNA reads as TGTGCCAGCAGCCCCGGGACTAGCGGCACCACAGATACGCAGTATTTT. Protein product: CASSPGTSGTTDTQYF.

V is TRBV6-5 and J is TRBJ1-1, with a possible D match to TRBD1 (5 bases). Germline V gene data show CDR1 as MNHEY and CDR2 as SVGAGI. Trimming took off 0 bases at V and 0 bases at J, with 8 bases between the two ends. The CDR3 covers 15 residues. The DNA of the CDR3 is TGTGCCAGCAGTTACTCGGGGCAGATGAACACTGAAGCTTTCTTT. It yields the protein CASSYSGQMNTEAFF.

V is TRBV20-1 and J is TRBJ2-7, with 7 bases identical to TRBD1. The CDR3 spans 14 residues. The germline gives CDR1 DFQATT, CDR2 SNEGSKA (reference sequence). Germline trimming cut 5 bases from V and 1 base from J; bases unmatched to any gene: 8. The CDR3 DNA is TGCAGTGCTGATAGTGACAGGGTGTCCTACGAGCAGTACTTC. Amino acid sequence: CSADSDRVSYEQYF.

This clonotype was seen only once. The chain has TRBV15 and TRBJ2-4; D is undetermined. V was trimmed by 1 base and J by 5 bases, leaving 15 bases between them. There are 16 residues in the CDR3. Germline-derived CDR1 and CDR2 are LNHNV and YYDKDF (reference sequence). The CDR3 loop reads CATSRVPGTWENIQYF. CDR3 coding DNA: TGTGCCACCAGCAGAGTTCCAGGAACATGGGAAAACATTCAGTACTTC. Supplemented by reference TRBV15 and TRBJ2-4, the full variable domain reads DAMVIQNPRYQVTQFGKPVTLSCSQTLNHNVMYWYQQKSSQAPKLLFHYYDKDFNNEADTPDNFQSRRPNTSFCFLDIRSPGLGDTAMYLCATSRVPGTWENIQYFGAGTRLSVL.

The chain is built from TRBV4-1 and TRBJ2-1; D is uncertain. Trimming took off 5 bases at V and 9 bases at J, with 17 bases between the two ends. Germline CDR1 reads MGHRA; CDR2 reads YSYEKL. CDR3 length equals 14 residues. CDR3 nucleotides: TGCGCCAGCAGCGAAAGGTCCTACCTGGGTGAGCAGTTCTTC. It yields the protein CASSERSYLGEQFF.

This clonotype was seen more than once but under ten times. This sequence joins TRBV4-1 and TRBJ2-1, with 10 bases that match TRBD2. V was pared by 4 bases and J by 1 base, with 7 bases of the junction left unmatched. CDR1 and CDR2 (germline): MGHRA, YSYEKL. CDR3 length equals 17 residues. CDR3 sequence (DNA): TGCGCCAGCAGCCGAAGCGGGGGGGCCTGGTCCTACAATGAGCAGTTCTTC. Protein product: CASSRSGGAWSYNEQFF.

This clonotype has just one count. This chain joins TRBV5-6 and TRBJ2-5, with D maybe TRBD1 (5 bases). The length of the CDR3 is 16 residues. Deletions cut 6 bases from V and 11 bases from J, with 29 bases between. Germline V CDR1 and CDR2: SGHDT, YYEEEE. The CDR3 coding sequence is TGTGCCAGCATCCAGGGTCTGGGAAGCTCCTACAATGAGCAGTACTTC. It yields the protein CASIQGLGSSYNEQYF.

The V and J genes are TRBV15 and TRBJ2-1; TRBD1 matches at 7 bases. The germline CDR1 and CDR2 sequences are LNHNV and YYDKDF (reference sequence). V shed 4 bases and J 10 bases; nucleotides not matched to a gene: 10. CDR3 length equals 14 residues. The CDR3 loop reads CATSKRQGVKEQFF. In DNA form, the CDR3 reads TGTGCCACCAGCAAACGACAGGGTGTCAAGGAGCAGTTCTTC.

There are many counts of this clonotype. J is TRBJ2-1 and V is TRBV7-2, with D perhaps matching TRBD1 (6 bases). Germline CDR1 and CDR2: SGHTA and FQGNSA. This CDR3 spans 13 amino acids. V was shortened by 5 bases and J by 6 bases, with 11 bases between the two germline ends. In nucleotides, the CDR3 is TGTGCCAGCAGCCCCCCAGGGGTCAATGAGCAGTTCTTC. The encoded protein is CASSPPGVNEQFF.

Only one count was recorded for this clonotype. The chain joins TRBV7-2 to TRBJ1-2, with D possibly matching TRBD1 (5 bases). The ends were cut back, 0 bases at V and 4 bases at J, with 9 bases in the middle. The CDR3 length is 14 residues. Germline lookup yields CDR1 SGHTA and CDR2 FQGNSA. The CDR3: CASSLAQGLYGYTF. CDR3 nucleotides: TGTGCCAGCAGCTTAGCGCAGGGCCTCTATGGCTACACCTTC.

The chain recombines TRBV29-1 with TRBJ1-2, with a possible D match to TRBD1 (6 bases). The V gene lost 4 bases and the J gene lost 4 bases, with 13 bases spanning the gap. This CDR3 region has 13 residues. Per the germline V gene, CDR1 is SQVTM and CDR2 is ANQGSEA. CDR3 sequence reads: CSVGEQGGYGYTF. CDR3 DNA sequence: TGCAGCGTTGGAGAACAGGGTGGCTATGGCTACACCTTC.

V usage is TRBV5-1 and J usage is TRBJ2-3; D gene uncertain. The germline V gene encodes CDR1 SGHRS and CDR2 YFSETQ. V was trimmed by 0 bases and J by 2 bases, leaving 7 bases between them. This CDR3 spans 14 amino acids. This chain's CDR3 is CASSLGSHTDTQYF. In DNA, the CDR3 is TGCGCCAGCAGCTTGGGTTCCCACACAGATACGCAGTATTTT.

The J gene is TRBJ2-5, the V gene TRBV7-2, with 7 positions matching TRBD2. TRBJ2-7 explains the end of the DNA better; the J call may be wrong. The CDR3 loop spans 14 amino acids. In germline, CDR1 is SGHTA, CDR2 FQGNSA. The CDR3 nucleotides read TGTGCCAGCAGCTTAGACCCGGGGAGGGGCGAGCAGTACTTC. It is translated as CASSLDPGRGEQYF.

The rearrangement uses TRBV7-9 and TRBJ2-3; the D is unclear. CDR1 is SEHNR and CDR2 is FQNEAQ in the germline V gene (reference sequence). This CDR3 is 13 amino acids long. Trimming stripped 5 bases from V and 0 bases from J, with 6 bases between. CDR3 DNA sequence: TGTGCCAGCAGCACCGACAGCACAGATACGCAGTATTTT. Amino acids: CASSTDSTDTQYF.

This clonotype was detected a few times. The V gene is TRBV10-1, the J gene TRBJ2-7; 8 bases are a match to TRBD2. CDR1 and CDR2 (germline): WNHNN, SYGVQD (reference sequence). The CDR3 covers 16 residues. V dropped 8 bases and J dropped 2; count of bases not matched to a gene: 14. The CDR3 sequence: CASSRTQRGPPYEQYF. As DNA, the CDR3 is TGCGCCAGCTCCAGAACCCAGCGGGGGCCACCCTACGAGCAGTACTTC.

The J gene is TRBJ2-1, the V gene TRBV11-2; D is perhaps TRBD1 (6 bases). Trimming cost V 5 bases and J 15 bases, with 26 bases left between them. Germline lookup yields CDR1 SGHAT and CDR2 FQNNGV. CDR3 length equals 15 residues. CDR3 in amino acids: CASSHEGVGQGGRFF. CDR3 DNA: TGTGCCAGCAGCCACGAGGGGGTCGGGCAGGGTGGCCGGTTCTTC.

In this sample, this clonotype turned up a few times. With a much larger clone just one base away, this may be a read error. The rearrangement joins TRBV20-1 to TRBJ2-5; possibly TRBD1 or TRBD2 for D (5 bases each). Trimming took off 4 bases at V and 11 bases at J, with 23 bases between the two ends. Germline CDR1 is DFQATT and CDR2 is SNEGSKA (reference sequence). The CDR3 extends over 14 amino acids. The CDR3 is CSATPGPDLNEQYF. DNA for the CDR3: TGCAGTGCTACACCGGGACCAGATCTAAATGAGCAGTACTTC.

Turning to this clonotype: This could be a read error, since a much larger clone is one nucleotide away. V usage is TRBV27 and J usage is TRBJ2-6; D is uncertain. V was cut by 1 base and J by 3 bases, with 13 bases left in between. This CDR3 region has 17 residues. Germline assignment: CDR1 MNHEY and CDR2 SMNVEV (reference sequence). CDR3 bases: TGTGCCAGCAGTTTATTGGTCAGGTTACATGGGGCCAACGTCCTGACTTTC. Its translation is CASSLLVRLHGANVLTF.

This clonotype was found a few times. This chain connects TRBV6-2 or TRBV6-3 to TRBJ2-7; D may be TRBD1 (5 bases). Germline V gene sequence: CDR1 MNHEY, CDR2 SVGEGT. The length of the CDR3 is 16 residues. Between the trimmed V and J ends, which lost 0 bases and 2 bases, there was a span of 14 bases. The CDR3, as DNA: TGTGCCAGCAGTTACTCGGCCCGGACATCGGCCTACGAGCAGTACTTC. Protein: CASSYSARTSAYEQYF.

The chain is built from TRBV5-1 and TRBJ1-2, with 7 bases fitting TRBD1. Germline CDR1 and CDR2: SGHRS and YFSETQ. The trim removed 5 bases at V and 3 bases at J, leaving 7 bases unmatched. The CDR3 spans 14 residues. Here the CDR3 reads CASRSTQGDYGYTF. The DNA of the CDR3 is TGCGCCAGCAGATCGACCCAGGGGGACTATGGCTACACCTTC. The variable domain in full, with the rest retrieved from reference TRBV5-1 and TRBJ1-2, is KAGVTQTPRYLIKTRGQQVTLSCSPISGHRSVSWYQQTPGQGLQFLFEYFSETQRNKGNFPGRFSGRQFSNSRSEMNVSTLELGDSALYLCASRSTQGDYGYTFGSGTRLTVV.

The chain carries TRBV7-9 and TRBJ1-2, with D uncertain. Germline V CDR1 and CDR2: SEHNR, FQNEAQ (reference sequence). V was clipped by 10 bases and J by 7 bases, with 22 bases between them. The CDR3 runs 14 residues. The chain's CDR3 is CATGTLQQIRGYTF. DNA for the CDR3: TGTGCCACCGGAACGCTCCAACAAATACGTGGCTACACCTTC.

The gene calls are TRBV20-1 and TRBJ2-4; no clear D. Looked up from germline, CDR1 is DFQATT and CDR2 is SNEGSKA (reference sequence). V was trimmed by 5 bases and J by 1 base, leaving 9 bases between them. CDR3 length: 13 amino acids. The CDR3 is CSAWERAKNIQYF. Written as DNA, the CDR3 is TGCAGTGCTTGGGAAAGGGCCAAAAACATTCAGTACTTC.

CDR3 in DNA: TGCAGTGCTAGGGAGGGGGCCAGGGTTACGCAGTATTTT. This sequence encodes CSAREGARVTQYF. This rearrangement joins TRBV20-1 to TRBJ2-3, with D perhaps matching TRBD1 (7 bases). V lost 3 bases and J 8 bases, leaving 15 bases between the germline ends. CDR1 DFQATT and CDR2 SNEGSKA come from the germline V gene (reference sequence). This CDR3 region has 13 residues.

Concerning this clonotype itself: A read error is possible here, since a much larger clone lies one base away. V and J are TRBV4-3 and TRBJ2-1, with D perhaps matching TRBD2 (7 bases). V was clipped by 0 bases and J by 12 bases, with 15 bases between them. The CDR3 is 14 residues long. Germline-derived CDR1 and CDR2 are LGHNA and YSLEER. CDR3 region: CASSQDRGALGQFF. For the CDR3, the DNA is TGCGCCAGCAGCCAAGACCGGGGGGCATTGGGGCAGTTCTTC.

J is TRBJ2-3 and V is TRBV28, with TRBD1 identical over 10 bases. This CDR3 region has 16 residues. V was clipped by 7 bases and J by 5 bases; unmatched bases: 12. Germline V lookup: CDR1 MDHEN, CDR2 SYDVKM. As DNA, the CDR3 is TGTGCCAGCACCCGGGGTGAGACAGGGGGCAGAGATACGCAGTATTTT. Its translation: CASTRGETGGRDTQYF. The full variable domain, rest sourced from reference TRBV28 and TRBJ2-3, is DVKVTQSSRYLVKRTGEKVFLECVQDMDHENMFWYRQDPGLGLRLIYFSYDVKMKEKGDIPEGYSVSREKKERFSLILESASTNQTSMYLCASTRGETGGRDTQYFGPGTRLTVL.

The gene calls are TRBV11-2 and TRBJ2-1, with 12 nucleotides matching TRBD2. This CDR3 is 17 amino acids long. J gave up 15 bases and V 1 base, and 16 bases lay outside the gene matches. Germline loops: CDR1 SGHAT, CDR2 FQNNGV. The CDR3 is CASSLGDGGLAGPRLFF. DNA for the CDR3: TGTGCCAGCAGCTTAGGTGATGGCGGACTAGCGGGACCACGGTTGTTCTTC.

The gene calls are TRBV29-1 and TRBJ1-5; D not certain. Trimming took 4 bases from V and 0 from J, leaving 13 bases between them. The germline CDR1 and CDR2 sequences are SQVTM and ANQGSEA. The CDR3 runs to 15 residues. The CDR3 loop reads CSVASSADSNQPQHF. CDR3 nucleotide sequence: TGCAGCGTTGCTTCGTCGGCGGATAGCAATCAGCCCCAGCATTTT. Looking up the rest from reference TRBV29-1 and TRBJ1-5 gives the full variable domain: SAVISQKPSRDICQRGTSLTIQCQVDSQVTMMFWYRQQPGQSLTLIATANQGSEATYESGFVIDKFPISRPNLTFSTLTVSNMSPEDSSIYLCSVASSADSNQPQHFGDGTRLSIL.

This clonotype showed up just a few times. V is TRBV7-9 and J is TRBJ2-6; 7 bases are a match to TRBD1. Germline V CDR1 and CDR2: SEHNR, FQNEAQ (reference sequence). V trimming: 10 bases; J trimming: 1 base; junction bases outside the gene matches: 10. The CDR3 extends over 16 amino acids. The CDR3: CAMTLTGQSGANVLTF. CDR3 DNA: TGTGCCATGACCTTGACAGGGCAATCTGGGGCCAACGTCCTGACTTTC.

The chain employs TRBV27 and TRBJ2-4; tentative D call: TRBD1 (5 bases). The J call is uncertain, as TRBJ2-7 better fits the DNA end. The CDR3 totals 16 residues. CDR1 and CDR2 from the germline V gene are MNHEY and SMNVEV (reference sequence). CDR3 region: CASSPSTGQNHYEQYF. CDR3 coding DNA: TGTGCCAGCAGTCCATCCACAGGCCAAAACCACTACGAGCAGTACTTC.